The entry below gives a single T cell receptor (beta chain) sequence along with its context. The target antigen is unknown. The data were obtained in a study of cytomegalovirus exposure and HLA in healthy donors. Use of 60 Vbeta and 13 Jbeta primers characterized the PCR. The method was immunoSEQ multiplex PCR; TCRdb's version includes in-frame clones alone and lacks a portion of them. The table lists about 170,000 clones, around 68% of them singletons. Germline CDR1 is SEHNR and CDR2 is FQNEAQ (reference sequence). Trimming took 2 bases from V and 5 from J, leaving 12 bases between them. The CDR3 runs 15 residues. Study-wide findings and caveats: Productive status was seen about 90% or about 30% of the time for most TCR beta V segments in an earlier analysis. Sequence variants that were highly shared formed a cluster that was likely a sequencing artifact.

The V and J genes are TRBV7-9 and TRBJ2-2; a weak D match, TRBD1 (5 bases). The receptor's source is a girl between 5 and 17 years old in good health and CMV-seronegative. Input material: PBMCs. The DNA for the CDR3 is TGTGCCAGCAGCTTATGGTTGGGGCGTACCGGGGAGCTGTTTTTT. This gives the protein CASSLWLGRTGELFF.